This T cell receptor beta chain was documented in a study of cytomegalovirus exposure and HLA in healthy donors. The CDR3 spans 13 residues. V was shortened by 4 bases and J by 1 base, with 8 bases between the two germline ends. Germline lookup yields CDR1 SGHRS and CDR2 YFSETQ. The PCR made use of 60 Vbeta and 13 Jbeta primers. The method was immunoSEQ multiplex PCR; TCRdb's version includes in-frame clones alone and lacks a portion of them. Seen here are roughly 150,000 clones, about 80% observed once, and the top ten hold approximately 6%. The source of this sequence is a young man in good health and CMV-seropositive. This chain connects TRBV5-1 to TRBJ1-1; a possible D gene is TRBD1 (6 bases). The sequenced sample consisted of PBMCs. The CDR3, as DNA: TGCGCCAGCAGCGCGACAGGGAACACTGAAGCTTTCTTT. It translates to CASSATGNTEAFF.